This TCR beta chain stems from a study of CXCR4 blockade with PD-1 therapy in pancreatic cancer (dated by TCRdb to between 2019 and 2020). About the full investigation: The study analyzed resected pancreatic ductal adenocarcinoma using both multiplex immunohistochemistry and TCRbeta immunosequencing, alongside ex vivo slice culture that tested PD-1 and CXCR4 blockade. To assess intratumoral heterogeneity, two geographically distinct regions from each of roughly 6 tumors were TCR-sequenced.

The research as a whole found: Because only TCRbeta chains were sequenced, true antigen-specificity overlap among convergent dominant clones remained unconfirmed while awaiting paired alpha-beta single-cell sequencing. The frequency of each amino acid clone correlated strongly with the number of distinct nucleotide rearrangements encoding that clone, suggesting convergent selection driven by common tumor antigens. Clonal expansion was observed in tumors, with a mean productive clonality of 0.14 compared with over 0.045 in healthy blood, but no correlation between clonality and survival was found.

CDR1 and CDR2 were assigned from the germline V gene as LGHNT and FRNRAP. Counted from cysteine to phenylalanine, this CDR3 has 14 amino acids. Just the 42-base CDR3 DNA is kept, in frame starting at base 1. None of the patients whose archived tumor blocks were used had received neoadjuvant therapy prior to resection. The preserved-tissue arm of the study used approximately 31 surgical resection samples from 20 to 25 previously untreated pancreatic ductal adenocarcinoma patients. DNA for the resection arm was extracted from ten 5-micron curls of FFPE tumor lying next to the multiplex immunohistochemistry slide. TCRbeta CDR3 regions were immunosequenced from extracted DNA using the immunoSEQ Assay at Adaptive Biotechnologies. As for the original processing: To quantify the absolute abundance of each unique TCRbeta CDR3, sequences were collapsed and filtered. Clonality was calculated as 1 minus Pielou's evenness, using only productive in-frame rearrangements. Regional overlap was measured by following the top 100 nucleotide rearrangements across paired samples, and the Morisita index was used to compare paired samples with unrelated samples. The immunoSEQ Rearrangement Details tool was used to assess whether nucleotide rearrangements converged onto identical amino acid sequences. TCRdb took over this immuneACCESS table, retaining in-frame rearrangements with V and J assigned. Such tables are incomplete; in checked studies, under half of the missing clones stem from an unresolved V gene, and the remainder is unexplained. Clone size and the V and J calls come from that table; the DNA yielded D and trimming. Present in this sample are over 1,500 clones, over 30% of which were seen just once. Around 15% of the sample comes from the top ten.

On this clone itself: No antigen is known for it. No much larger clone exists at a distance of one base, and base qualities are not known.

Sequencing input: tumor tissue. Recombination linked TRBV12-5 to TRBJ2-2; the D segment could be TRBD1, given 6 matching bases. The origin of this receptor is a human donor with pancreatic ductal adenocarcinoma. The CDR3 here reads CASIRQANTGELFF. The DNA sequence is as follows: TGTGCCAGCATCAGACAGGCAAACACCGGGGAGCTGTTTTTT.